This T cell receptor (beta chain) derives from a study of shared clonotypes between healthy human individuals (TCRdb year 2020). Context from the whole study: A few men and two women, aged 18 to 49 years, made up the cohort. For each donor, three plates each were used for CD4 naive and CD4 memory, two plates were used for CD8 naive, and one plate was used for CD8 memory. Blood TCR repertoires of a handful of healthy adults were deeply sequenced to estimate repertoire size and the extent of clonotype sharing between individuals. Libraries were prepared and TCR repertoires were sequenced by different laboratories using diverse techniques, in order to increase sequencing depth and limit assay-specific biases. Each donor's leukapheresis produced roughly between about 0.9 and 9.5 billion PBMCs. The paper's findings and limits, for the study overall: Sampling was limited to blood, and TCR repertoires in tissue likely differ from TCR repertoires in blood. Based on pairwise subsampling, the degree of clonotype sharing among donors was expected to be affected by sequencing depth. Larger estimated clonotype richness was generally found for naive subsets than for memory subsets. Even with the large sequencing depth, rarefaction of the sorted-subset datasets indicated that sequencing was incomplete. Because the study included a small number of donors, the genetic and exposure-history diversity represented was limited. Sharing across four donors was observed for roughly 5% of naive CD4, over 3% of naive CD8, 2.3% of memory CD4, and roughly 0.4% of memory CD8 clonotypes. Compared with non-shared clonotypes, the clonotypes found in all four sorted-subset donors had higher generation probabilities.

CD8 naive samples consisted of CD45RO-negative cells that were positively selected for CCR7, yielding a CD45RA+CCR7+ population without TemRA cells. The donors were healthy, HIV-negative adults who had no recently reported acute infections or vaccinations. Every donor was a Caucasian adult residing in Nashville, Tennessee, USA. After blood collection by leukapheresis, PBMCs were isolated using Ficoll-Histopaque density gradient centrifugation and then cryopreserved in the vapor phase of liquid nitrogen. Analytical flow cytometry was used to check the purity and quantity of every magnetically sorted T cell population. From each sorted fraction, genomic DNA was isolated and quantified by UV absorbance on a Nanodrop 2000c. The cysteine opens and the phenylalanine closes a CDR3 of 16 amino acids. The CDR3 DNA has 48 bases and is translated from base 1. V is pruned by 2 bases and J by 11 bases, leaving 15 bases of the junction without a gene match. Based on the germline V gene (reference sequence), the CDR1 and CDR2 sequences are GTSNPN and SVGIG.

As to this clone: What this receptor recognizes is not known. No per-base quality is available; no much larger clone lies one base away.

Using the deep immunoSEQ assay, TCR CDR3 regions were amplified from genomic DNA by multiplex PCR. Extracted genomic DNA from each cell subset was spread evenly across all wells of several immunoSEQ 96-well plates, with each plate serving as a replicate. Each replicate PCR for sorted subsets received about 0.2 ug genomic DNA, equal to around 32,000 T cell genomes. Purified libraries were measured with a Qubit 3.0 fluorometer, size-checked on a Bioanalyzer 2100, and measured again with the KAPA Library Quantification kit. Each immunoSEQ 96-well plate was sequenced on its own single-read 150-cycle Illumina NextSeq 550 flow cell. Under the source paper's analysis protocol: Because only junctional sequences without quality scores were contained in the immunoSEQ output, filtering matching that applied to full-length reads could not be performed. Sequences were annotated with PyIR, a Python wrapper for IgBLAST v1.9, and V/J genes and CDR3 were assigned using IMGT germline references. Reads with weak V/J assignments (E-value above 1e-6), missing CDR3, stop codons, out-of-frame junctions, or ambiguous translated residues were removed. V3J clonotypes were defined as sequences sharing the same inferred V gene, J gene, and CDR3 amino acid sequence. Percentage overlap between repertoires was computed as shared unique clonotypes divided by the size of the smaller repertoire. Repertoire richness was assessed with RTK rarefaction, the Chao1 estimator, and Recon v2.1 estimates of unobserved clonotypes. Generation probabilities for all TCRbeta clonotypes obtained by the gDNA method from several donors were computed using OLGA. TCRdb took over this immuneACCESS table, retaining in-frame rearrangements with V and J assigned. Such tables are incomplete; in checked studies, under half of the missing clones stem from an unresolved V gene, and the remainder is unexplained. That table supplies the V and J calls and clone size; D and trimming were determined from the DNA. Across this sample there are approximately 650,000 clones, with roughly 96% seen only once. The leading ten clones occupy 0.11% of the sample.

Sequencing was performed on naive CD8+ T cells sorted from blood. The meaning of the sample's cell subset or site label: CD45RA+CCR7+. The sequence derives from a woman in her twenties or thirties in good health. The sequence joins TRBV30 to TRBJ1-1, with 12 bases in between that match TRBD1. The sequence in DNA is TGTGCCTGGAGTTCGGGACAGGGGGCTGATCCCTTGTTGGCTTTCTTT. It is translated as CAWSSGQGADPLLAFF.